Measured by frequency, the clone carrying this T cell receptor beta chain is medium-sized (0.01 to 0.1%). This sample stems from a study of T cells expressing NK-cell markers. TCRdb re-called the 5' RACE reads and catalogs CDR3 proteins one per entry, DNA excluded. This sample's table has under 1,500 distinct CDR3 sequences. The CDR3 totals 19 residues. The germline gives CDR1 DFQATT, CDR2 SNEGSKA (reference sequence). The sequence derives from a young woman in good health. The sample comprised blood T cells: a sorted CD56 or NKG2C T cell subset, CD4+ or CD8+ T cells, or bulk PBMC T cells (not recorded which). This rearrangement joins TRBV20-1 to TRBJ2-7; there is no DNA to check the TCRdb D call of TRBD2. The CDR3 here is CSASPLTSRPVLRHYEQYF.